This passage covers 13 T cell receptor beta chains from one sample sequenced in a study of blood T cell repertoires in COVID-19. The assay was immunoSEQ multiplex PCR, and TCRdb's table has in-frame clones only and misses some. The sample has some 240,000 clones, about 93% seen once; the top ten hold 0.82%. Sequencing was done on a sample of peripheral blood. Receptors were obtained from a man aged 55 to 69 with COVID-19, enrolled during active disease.

V and J are TRBV28 and TRBJ2-7, with D perhaps TRBD1 (6 bases). Trimming removed 5 bases at V and 0 bases at J, with 14 bases between. CDR3 size: 15 residues. Germline loops: CDR1 MDHEN, CDR2 SYDVKM. Written as DNA, the CDR3 is TGTGCCAGCAGTCCGTGGACAGCCGTCTCCTACGAGCAGTACTTC. It encodes CASSPWTAVSYEQYF.

The table lists this clone with a count of one. The genes are TRBV18 and TRBJ2-7; maybe TRBD1 (5 bases). The V end lost 0 bases, the J end lost 7 bases, and 13 bases lay between the germline ends. Germline V gene lookup returns CDR1 KGHSH and CDR2 LQKENI. This CDR3 is 14 amino acids long. CDR3 in DNA: TGTGCCAGCTCACCACCAGTCAGGGTGGGTGAGCAGTACTTC. Amino acids: CASSPPVRVGEQYF.

The chain carries TRBV7-3 and TRBJ2-7; 7 bases agree with TRBD2. CDR3 length: 14 residues. Germline V CDR1 and CDR2: SGHTA, FQGTGA. The V and J ends lost 5 bases and 7 bases, in that order; junction bases with no gene match: 11. The chain's CDR3 is CASSKLATLGEQYF. The CDR3 DNA reads as TGTGCCAGCAGCAAACTAGCGACCCTCGGGGAGCAGTACTTC.

The chain has TRBV4-1 and TRBJ1-2; a possible D gene is TRBD1 (6 bases). The germline CDR1 and CDR2 sequences are MGHRA and YSYEKL. This CDR3 has 13 amino acids. Trimming cost V 3 bases and J 2 bases, with 7 bases left between them. The CDR3 DNA follows: TGCGCCAGCAGCCAGCAGGGGAACTATGGCTACACCTTC. Translation gives CASSQQGNYGYTF.

The gene calls are TRBV3-1 (or the pseudogene TRBV3-2) and TRBJ2-7, with 7 positions matching TRBD1. J gave up 5 bases and V 4 bases, and 5 bases lay outside the gene matches. From germline, CDR1 is LGHDT and CDR2 YNNKEL (reference sequence). CDR3 length equals 13 residues. The CDR3 region is CASSRRQGDEQYF. Written as DNA, the CDR3 is TGTGCCAGCAGCCGGCGACAGGGAGACGAGCAGTACTTC.

This chain connects TRBV5-6 to TRBJ2-1; TRBD2 matches at 10 bases. The CDR3 extends over 17 amino acids. CDR1 SGHDT and CDR2 YYEEEE come from the germline V gene. Germline trimming cut 2 bases from V and 1 base from J; bases unmatched to any gene: 6. The CDR3: CASSFRTSGNSYNEQFF. DNA of the CDR3: TGTGCCAGCAGCTTCCGGACTAGCGGTAATTCCTACAATGAGCAGTTCTTC.

The CDR3 is CASSVGGGIQEKLFF. CDR3 DNA sequence: TGTGCCAGCAGCGTAGGCGGGGGGATACAGGAAAAACTGTTTTTT. The chain combines TRBV9 with TRBJ1-4; possibly TRBD1 for D (5 bases). Per the germline V gene, CDR1 is SGDLS and CDR2 is YYNGEE. Trimming removed 0 bases at V and 8 bases at J, with 14 bases between. The CDR3 extends over 15 amino acids.

This clone was recorded only once. The V and J genes are TRBV18 and TRBJ2-7, with a tentative D call TRBD1 (5 bases). The CDR3 extends over 14 amino acids. Per germline, CDR1 KGHSH and CDR2 LQKENI. Trimming removed 5 bases from V and 2 bases from J, with 13 bases in between. The CDR3 DNA reads TGTGCCAGCTCAGGTACACAGGTAGCCTACGAGCAGTACTTC. Translated, it gives CASSGTQVAYEQYF.

CDR3: CASSLWTAANEQFF. The DNA for the CDR3 is TGTGCCAGTAGTCTGTGGACAGCAGCCAATGAGCAGTTCTTC. The chain employs TRBV19 and TRBJ2-1, with D tentatively TRBD1 (6 bases). This CDR3 comprises 14 residues. V was shortened by 5 bases and J by 6 bases, with 14 bases between the two germline ends. Germline CDR1 is LNHDA and CDR2 is SQIVND (reference sequence). Variable domain in full (rest from reference TRBV19 and TRBJ2-1): DGGITQSPKYLFRKEGQNVTLSCEQNLNHDAMYWYRQDPGQGLRLIYYSQIVNDFQKGDIAEGYSVSREKKESFPLTVTSAQKNPTAFYLCASSLWTAANEQFFGPGTRLTVL.

The V and J genes are TRBV12-5 and TRBJ2-7, with 7 bases matching TRBD1. The junction had 4 bases not matched to a gene; V was cut back by 1 base and J by 1 base. Germline lookup yields CDR1 LGHNT and CDR2 FRNRAP. The CDR3 contains 15 residues. The CDR3 DNA reads TGTGCTAGTGGTTTGGGGACAGGACCTTCCTACGAGCAGTACTTC. Its translation is CASGLGTGPSYEQYF.

The rearrangement links TRBV4-1 to TRBJ1-4; 9 bases fit TRBD1. Germline CDR1 is MGHRA and CDR2 is YSYEKL. This CDR3 is 15 amino acids long. V was pared by 3 bases and J by 8 bases, with 7 bases of the junction left unmatched. CDR3 sequence reads: CASSHSGQGYEKLFF. CDR3 nucleotide sequence: TGCGCCAGCAGCCATTCGGGACAGGGTTACGAAAAACTGTTTTTT.

This sequence joins TRBV18 and TRBJ1-2; D is perhaps TRBD1 (5 bases). CDR1 is KGHSH and CDR2 is LQKENI in the germline V gene. V was shortened by 3 bases and J by 5 bases, with 13 bases between the two germline ends. The CDR3 length is 14 residues. The CDR3 coding sequence is TGTGCCAGCTCACCGGGATCAGGGCTTTATGGCTACACCTTC. Translated: CASSPGSGLYGYTF.

The CDR3 DNA follows: TGTGCCACCAGCAGGGGACAGGGGGCCTATGGCTACACCTTC. Its translation is CATSRGQGAYGYTF. The rearrangement uses TRBV15 and TRBJ1-2, with 12 bases aligning to TRBD1. The CDR3 is 14 residues long. Germline V gene data show CDR1 as LNHNV and CDR2 as YYDKDF (reference sequence). V lost 3 bases and J lost 4; bases outside the gene matches: 0.